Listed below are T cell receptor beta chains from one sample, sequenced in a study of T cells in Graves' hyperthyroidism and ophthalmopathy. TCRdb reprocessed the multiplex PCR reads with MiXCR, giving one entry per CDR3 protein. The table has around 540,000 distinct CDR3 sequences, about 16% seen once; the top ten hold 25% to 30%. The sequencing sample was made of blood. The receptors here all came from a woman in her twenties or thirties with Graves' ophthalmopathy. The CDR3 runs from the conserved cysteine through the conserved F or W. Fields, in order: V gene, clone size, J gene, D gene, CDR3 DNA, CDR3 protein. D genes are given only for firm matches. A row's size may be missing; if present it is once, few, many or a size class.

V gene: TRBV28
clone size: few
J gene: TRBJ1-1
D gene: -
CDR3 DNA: TGTGCCAGCAGACTACCGGGACGATCCGCAGCTTTCTTT
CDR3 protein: CASRLPGRSAAFF

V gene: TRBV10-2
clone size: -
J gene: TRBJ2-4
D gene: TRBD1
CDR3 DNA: TGCGCCAGCAGTGACGGACAGGGGTGGGCTTGGGCCAAAAACATTCAGTACTTC
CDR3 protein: CASSDGQGWAWAKNIQYF

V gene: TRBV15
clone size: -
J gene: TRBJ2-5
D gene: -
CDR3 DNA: TGTGCCACCAGCAGAGTACGGCGAGAGACCCAGTACTTC
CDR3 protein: CATSRVRRETQYF

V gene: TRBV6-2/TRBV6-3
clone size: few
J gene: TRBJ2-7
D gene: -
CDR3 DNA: TGTGCCAGCAGTGACCTCGACGGGGACGGTCCCTACGAGCAGTACTTC
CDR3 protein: CASSDLDGDGPYEQYF

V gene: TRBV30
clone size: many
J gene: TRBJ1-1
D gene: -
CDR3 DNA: TGTGCCTGGAGCTTTACAGGGGAAGCTTTCTTT
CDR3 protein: CAWSFTGEAFF

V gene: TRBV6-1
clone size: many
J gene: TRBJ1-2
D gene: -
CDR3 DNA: TGTGCCAGCACCCAACGGGACGGATTCTATGGCTACACCTTC
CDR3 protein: CASTQRDGFYGYTF

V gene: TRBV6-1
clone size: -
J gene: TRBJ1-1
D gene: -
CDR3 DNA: TGTGCCAGCAGTGATCCAGGGGTTGGTGAAGCTTTCTTT
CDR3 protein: CASSDPGVGEAFF

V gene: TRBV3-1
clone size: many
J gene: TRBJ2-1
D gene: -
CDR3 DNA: TGTGCCAGCAGCCTAGGACAGTTACTAAGCCACAATGAGCAGTTCTTC
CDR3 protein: CASSLGQLLSHNEQFF

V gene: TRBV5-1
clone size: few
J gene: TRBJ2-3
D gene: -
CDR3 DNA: TGCGCCAGCAGCTATGCAACTAGCTCCTCCACAGATACGCAGTATTTT
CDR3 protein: CASSYATSSSTDTQYF

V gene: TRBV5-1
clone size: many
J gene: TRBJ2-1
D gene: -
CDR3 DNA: TGCGCCAGCACCGAACAGGGTTCCTACAATGAGCAGTTCTTC
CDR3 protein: CASTEQGSYNEQFF

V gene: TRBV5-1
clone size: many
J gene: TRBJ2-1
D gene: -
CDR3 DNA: TGCGCCAGCAGCTTGGACAATGAGCAGTTCTTC
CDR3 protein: CASSLDNEQFF

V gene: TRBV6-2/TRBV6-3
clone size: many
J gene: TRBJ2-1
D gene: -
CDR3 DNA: TGTGCCAGCAGTTACTCGGGGAACAATGAGCAGTTCTTC
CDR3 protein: CASSYSGNNEQFF

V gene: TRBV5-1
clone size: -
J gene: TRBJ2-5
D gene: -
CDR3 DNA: TGCGCCAGCAGCTCCCCGGGGTTTCGGGAGACCCAGTACTTC
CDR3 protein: CASSSPGFRETQYF

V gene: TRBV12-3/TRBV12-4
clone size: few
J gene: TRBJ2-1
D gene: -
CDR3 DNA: TGTGCCAGCAGCCACCCCAGGGAGTTCGAGCCTAGACTTGGCTCCTACAATGAGCAGTTCTTC
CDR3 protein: CASSHPREFEPRLGSYNEQFF

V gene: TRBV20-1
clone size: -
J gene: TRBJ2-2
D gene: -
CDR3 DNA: TGCAGTGCTATAAACGGGAGAAGCACCGGGGAGCTGTTTTTT
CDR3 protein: CSAINGRSTGELFF

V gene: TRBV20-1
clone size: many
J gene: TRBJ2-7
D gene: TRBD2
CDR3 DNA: TGCAGTGCTAGTATCCAGGTAGCGGGACCCTACGAGCAGTACTTC
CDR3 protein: CSASIQVAGPYEQYF

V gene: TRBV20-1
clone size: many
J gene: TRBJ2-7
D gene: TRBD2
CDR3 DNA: TGCAGTGCTAGAGGCCCATCTAGCGGGAGATCCTACGAGCAGTACTTC
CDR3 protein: CSARGPSSGRSYEQYF

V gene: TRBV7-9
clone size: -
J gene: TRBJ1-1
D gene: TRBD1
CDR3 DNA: TGTGCCAGCAGCCCCAAAGACAGGGCCGGCACTGAAGCTTTCTTT
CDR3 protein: CASSPKDRAGTEAFF

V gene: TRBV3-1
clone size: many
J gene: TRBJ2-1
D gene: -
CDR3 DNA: TGTGCCAGCAGCCAAGAAGCCGAGTTCGAGCAGTTCTTC
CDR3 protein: CASSQEAEFEQFF

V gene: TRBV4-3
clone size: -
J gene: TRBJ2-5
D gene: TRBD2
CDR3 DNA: TGCGCCAGCAGCCAGGACCCCCGCGCCCGTGGACTAGCGGGAGGCAGAGAGACCCAGTACTTC
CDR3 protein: CASSQDPRARGLAGGRETQYF

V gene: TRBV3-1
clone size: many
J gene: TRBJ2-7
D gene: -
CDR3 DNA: TGTGCCAGCAGCTATTTTGTGGGCGAGCAGTACTTC
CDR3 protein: CASSYFVGEQYF

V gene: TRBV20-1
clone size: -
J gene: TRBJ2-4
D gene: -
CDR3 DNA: TGCAGTGCTAGCTACCAAAAAAACATTCAGTACTTC
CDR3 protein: CSASYQKNIQYF